This T cell receptor beta chain was sequenced during a study of blood T cell repertoires in COVID-19. Study-wide background: Donors in the United States, Italy and Spain gave samples during acute or convalescent COVID-19.

In the authors' workflow: Amplification from reference gene primers served as the basis for estimated nucleated cell counts. Assay: immunoSEQ multiplex PCR; the TCRdb copy retains only in-frame clones and omits some. V, J and clone size are those of that table, while D and trimming were read from the DNA. The repertoire holds around 340,000 clones, with about 86% as singletons. Germline-derived CDR1 and CDR2 are PRHDT and FYEKMQ (reference sequence). After removal of 5 bases from V and 7 bases from J, the junction contained 4 bases not matched to a gene. The CDR3 is made up of 14 amino acids. Seattle cases were enrolled at active infection and followed longitudinally. This clone was counted only a few times.

The gene calls are TRBV13 and TRBJ2-1; 11 positions agree with TRBD2. The origin of this receptor is a woman between 55 and 75 years old with COVID-19, enrolled during active disease. Sequenced sample: peripheral blood. CDR3 amino acids: CASSNSGGVNEQFF. CDR3 coding DNA: TGTGCCAGCAGCAATAGCGGGGGGGTAAATGAGCAGTTCTTC. The full variable domain, rest sourced from reference TRBV13 and TRBJ2-1, is AAGVIQSPRHLIKEKRETATLKCYPIPRHDTVYWYQQGPGQDPQFLISFYEKMQSDKGSIPDRFSAQQFSDYHSELNMSSLELGDSALYFCASSNSGGVNEQFFGPGTRLTVL.